One sample yielded the 8 T cell receptor beta chains listed below, sequenced in a study of T cell responses to AZD1222 COVID-19 vaccine. TCRdb's copy holds only in-frame clones and misses some; the assay was immunoSEQ multiplex PCR. The data contain about 94,000 clones, roughly 85% of them singletons. This specimen was peripheral blood, taken 28 days after the second AZD1222 dose. Every receptor here comes from an adult who received the AZD1222 COVID-19 vaccine.

This chain uses TRBV9 with TRBJ1-3; D ambiguous. Trimming shortened V by 3 bases and J by 4 bases, and 17 bases separated the two germline ends. The CDR3 is made up of 16 amino acids. Germline CDR1 is SGDLS and CDR2 is YYNGEE. The CDR3 bases are TGTGCCAGCAGCGCCTCGAGCGGGGAGATAGGAAACACCATATATTTT. Translation: CASSASSGEIGNTIYF.

The V and J genes are TRBV5-1 and TRBJ1-5; 12 bases are a match to TRBD1. The V segment lost 4 bases and the J segment 7 bases; nucleotides outside the gene matches: 3. Germline V gene data show CDR1 as SGHRS and CDR2 as YFSETQ. This CDR3 has 14 amino acids. The CDR3 loop reads CASSIGTGGQPQHF. CDR3 in DNA: TGCGCCAGCAGCATAGGGACAGGGGGCCAGCCCCAGCATTTT. Combining the CDR3 with reference TRBV5-1 and TRBJ1-5 gives the whole variable domain KAGVTQTPRYLIKTRGQQVTLSCSPISGHRSVSWYQQTPGQGLQFLFEYFSETQRNKGNFPGRFSGRQFSNSRSEMNVSTLELGDSALYLCASSIGTGGQPQHFGDGTRLSIL.

This chain joins TRBV7-3 and TRBJ2-1, with a possible D match to TRBD2 (7 bases). The CDR3 consists of 15 residues. The germline V and J ends were trimmed by 5 bases and 12 bases, with 23 bases remaining between them. Germline values: CDR1 SGHTA, CDR2 FQGTGA. In DNA form, the CDR3 reads TGTGCCAGCAGCCCCTGGGGGGGACACAATGATGGGCAGTTCTTC. It is translated as CASSPWGGHNDGQFF.

The chain couples TRBV6-5 to TRBJ1-6; TRBD1 matches 7 bases. The CDR3 is made up of 15 amino acids. The J segment lost 9 bases and the V segment lost 2 bases, leaving 7 bases of the junction unmatched. The germline V gene has CDR1 MNHEY and CDR2 SVGAGI. The DNA for the CDR3 is TGTGCCAGCAGTTACCGCGGAGGGGGCACTTCACCCCTCCACTTT. Protein sequence: CASSYRGGGTSPLHF.

This rearrangement joins TRBV7-9 to TRBJ1-2; TRBD1 matches at 12 bases. V lost 10 bases to trimming and J lost 8 bases; unmatched junction nucleotides: 14. Germline V gene data show CDR1 as SEHNR and CDR2 as FQNEAQ (reference sequence). CDR3 length: 15 residues. CDR3 in DNA: TGTGCCACCCCTAAGGGGGACAGGGGGCCGTCCGGCTACACCTTC. Translated, it gives CATPKGDRGPSGYTF.

The chain is built from TRBV29-1 and TRBJ2-7; TRBD1 matches at 11 bases. Germline CDR1 reads SQVTM; CDR2 reads ANQGSEA. V dropped 7 bases and J dropped 3; count of bases not matched to a gene: 8. The CDR3 contains 14 residues. The chain's CDR3 is CSAGGQGVIYEQYF. CDR3 DNA sequence: TGCAGCGCCGGGGGACAGGGGGTTATCTACGAGCAGTACTTC.

This chain connects TRBV7-3 to TRBJ1-6; no reliable D call. The CDR3 extends over 19 amino acids. Germline CDR1 SGHTA, CDR2 FQGTGA. Trimming took 3 bases from V and 0 from J, leaving 18 bases between them. The CDR3 DNA is TGTGCCAGCAGCTTCCCTCCCCAGGACGGTGGCTCCTATAATTCACCCCTCCACTTT. This gives the protein CASSFPPQDGGSYNSPLHF.

This chain joins TRBV6-2 or TRBV6-3 and TRBJ2-2, with 14 bases identical to TRBD2. This CDR3 comprises 18 residues. V lost 2 bases, J lost 5 bases, and 7 bases stayed unmatched. CDR1 and CDR2 (germline): MNHEY, SVGEGT. The CDR3 nucleotides read TGTGCCAGCAGTTACGGGAGACTAGCGGGGGGGCTGACCGGGGAGCTGTTTTTT. Amino acids: CASSYGRLAGGLTGELFF.